Below are 17 T cell receptor beta chains sequenced from a single sample in a study of OX40 agonist ivuxolimab in advanced cancers. Libraries were prepared by immunoSEQ multiplex PCR; TCRdb keeps only in-frame clonotypes and omits some of them. The repertoire holds nearly 70,000 clones, with roughly 83% as singletons. The material sequenced was CD4+ or CD8+ T cells sorted from blood, taken in a trial of the OX40 agonist ivuxolimab. Receptor source: an adult with an advanced solid tumor such as melanoma, head and neck, liver or kidney cancer.

The chain is built from TRBV6-4 and TRBJ1-1, with D perhaps matching TRBD1 (6 bases). The CDR3 sequence is 15 residues long. V lost 5 bases and J lost 0, with 13 bases in between. Per the germline V gene, CDR1 is MRHNA and CDR2 is SNTAGT. As DNA, the CDR3 is TGTGCCAGCAGTTCCAGGACAGATATGAACACTGAAGCTTTCTTT. Its protein product is CASSSRTDMNTEAFF.

This rearrangement joins TRBV6-6 to TRBJ2-3; D is uncertain. The germline V and J ends were trimmed by 2 bases and 6 bases, with 9 bases remaining between them. The CDR3 contains 13 residues. Germline-derived CDR1 and CDR2 are MNHNY and SVGAGI (reference sequence). The CDR3 loop reads CASSYPPADTQYF. The CDR3 DNA reads as TGTGCCAGCAGTTACCCTCCGGCGGATACGCAGTATTTT.

The chain carries TRBV28 and TRBJ2-1; D might be TRBD1 (6 bases). Germline-derived CDR1 and CDR2 are MDHEN and SYDVKM. V was pared by 3 bases and J by 6 bases, with 15 bases between. The CDR3 spans 15 residues. Here the CDR3 DNA reads TGTGCCAGCAGTTTTGGGGGACAAAACGCCAATGAGCAGTTCTTC. Translation gives CASSFGGQNANEQFF.

CDR3 in DNA: TGCGCCAGCAGCTCCCAACAGGGATTGGGCACCGGGGAGCTGTTTTTT. It encodes CASSSQQGLGTGELFF. This rearrangement joins TRBV5-1 to TRBJ2-2; tentatively, D is TRBD1 (6 bases). V lost 3 bases to trimming and J lost 4 bases, with 16 bases between them. The CDR3 length is 16 residues. Germline loops: CDR1 SGHRS, CDR2 YFSETQ.

The V call is TRBV27, the J call TRBJ2-1; TRBD2 matches 9 bases. After removal of 0 bases from V and 0 bases from J, the junction contained 3 bases not matched to a gene. Per germline, CDR1 MNHEY and CDR2 SMNVEV (reference sequence). This CDR3 is 17 amino acids long. The CDR3 nucleotides are TGTGCCAGCAGTTTATCGCGGGGGGGCCTCTCCTACAATGAGCAGTTCTTC. Amino acid sequence: CASSLSRGGLSYNEQFF.

V usage is TRBV18 and J usage is TRBJ2-5; D unresolved. The CDR3 is 15 amino acids. The germline V and J ends were trimmed by 1 base and 5 bases, with 14 bases remaining between them. The germline V gene encodes CDR1 KGHSH and CDR2 LQKENI. CDR3 DNA: TGTGCCAGCTCACCACAAGTCAGATTCGAGGAGACCCAGTACTTC. Protein product: CASSPQVRFEETQYF.

The chain joins TRBV27 to TRBJ2-7; D is unresolved. Germline-derived CDR1 and CDR2 are MNHEY and SMNVEV (reference sequence). The CDR3 spans 17 residues. The germline V and J ends were trimmed by 4 bases and 2 bases, with 21 bases remaining between them. CDR3 nucleotides: TGTGCCAGCAGTTCATTGGGCTTGAGCGAGGAGACCTACGAGCAGTACTTC. Its protein product is CASSSLGLSEETYEQYF.

V gene TRBV5-1 combines with J gene TRBJ2-3; the D call may be TRBD1 or TRBD2 (5 bases each). CDR3 length equals 17 residues. CDR1 is SGHRS, CDR2 YFSETQ, per germline. Trimming left V 0 bases short and J 4 bases short, with 18 bases between. The CDR3 DNA follows: TGCGCCAGCAGCTTGGCCGGGACGGGGCCACGCGCAGATACGCAGTATTTT. Its translation is CASSLAGTGPRADTQYF.

The rearrangement joins TRBV2 to TRBJ1-5; no reliable D call. The CDR3 runs 15 residues. Germline V CDR1 and CDR2: SNHLY, FYNNEI. The V and J ends lost 6 bases and 4 bases respectively, with 16 bases between them. The CDR3 DNA follows: TGTGCCAGCAGGGAGACCCCCTTAGCAAATCAGCCCCAGCATTTT. Encoded protein: CASRETPLANQPQHF.

The chain joins TRBV11-2 to TRBJ1-1, with 8 bases identical to TRBD1. V shed 3 bases, J shed 3 bases, and the junction held 0 bases outside the gene matches. Germline V gene sequence: CDR1 SGHAT, CDR2 FQNNGV. This CDR3 comprises 13 residues. Here the CDR3 DNA reads TGTGCCAGCAGCTTGGACAGGGACACTGAAGCTTTCTTT. Translating gives CASSLDRDTEAFF.

CDR3: CASSRDGSSGNTIYF. In DNA, the CDR3 is TGTGCCAGCAGTCGAGACGGAAGCTCTGGAAACACCATATATTTT. The chain uses TRBV7-2 and TRBJ1-3; no firm D call. V was trimmed by 6 bases and J by 0 bases, leaving 12 bases between them. The CDR3 loop spans 15 amino acids. Germline V gene lookup returns CDR1 SGHTA and CDR2 FQGNSA.

The chain couples TRBV7-2 to TRBJ1-4; possibly TRBD1 for D (5 bases). The germline V and J ends were trimmed by 1 base and 8 bases, with 11 bases remaining between them. The germline gives CDR1 SGHTA, CDR2 FQGNSA. This CDR3 is built from 14 residues. This chain's CDR3 is CASSLGAGREKLFF. In nucleotides, the CDR3 is TGTGCCAGCAGCTTAGGGGCAGGGCGCGAAAAACTGTTTTTT.

The chain employs TRBV29-1 and TRBJ2-7, with D possibly being TRBD2 (6 bases). The CDR3 totals 14 residues. The germline CDR1 and CDR2 sequences are SQVTM and ANQGSEA. Trimming pared 6 bases from V and 5 bases from J, leaving 20 bases between. This CDR3 reads CSVTMLGGYDEQYF. As DNA, the CDR3 is TGCAGCGTCACGATGTTGGGGGGATACGACGAGCAGTACTTC.

This chain joins TRBV5-6 and TRBJ2-4, with TRBD1 matching 7 bases. Germline CDR1 is SGHDT and CDR2 is YYEEEE. CDR3 length: 14 amino acids. After removal of 1 base from V and 4 bases from J, the junction contained 2 bases not matched to a gene. This CDR3 is CASSLLGQKNIQYF. The CDR3 DNA sequence: TGTGCCAGCAGCTTGTTGGGACAGAAAAACATTCAGTACTTC.

The J gene is TRBJ1-1, the V gene TRBV28; TRBD1 aligns across 8 bases. V lost 7 bases, J lost 6 bases, and 4 bases stayed unmatched. Germline lookup yields CDR1 MDHEN and CDR2 SYDVKM. The CDR3 runs 12 residues. For the CDR3, the DNA is TGTGCCAGCACCTTGACAGGGGCTGAAGCTTTCTTT. Translation: CASTLTGAEAFF.

With regard to this clone: It is unclear where the CDR3 begins or ends on the DNA, so no DNA is shown, and the CDR3 is as TCRdb lists it. The J gene is TRBJ2-2, the V gene TRBV4-1; the DNA was not compared with TRBD1, the D call given in the table. The CDR3 is 13 residues long, ends included. Germline CDR1 MGHRA, CDR2 YSYEKL. CDR3 protein: CASSQVGQGSLFF.

The chain employs TRBV4-1 and TRBJ1-3, with TRBD1 identical over 7 bases. The CDR3 has 15 residues. Losses at the gene ends were 2 bases for V and 0 bases for J; bases not matched to a gene: 1. Germline V gene lookup returns CDR1 MGHRA and CDR2 YSYEKL. The CDR3 reads CASSQRDSSGNTIYF. CDR3 in DNA: TGCGCCAGCAGCCAACGGGACAGCTCTGGAAACACCATATATTTT.